This TCR beta chain was sequenced in a study of shared clonotypes between healthy human individuals. Looking at the study overall: There were three CD4 naive, three CD4 memory, two CD8 naive and one CD8 memory plates per donor. Study findings and constraints: It was observed that approximately 5% of naive CD4 clonotypes were shared across four donors. Incomplete sequencing of sorted subsets was indicated by rarefaction despite large depth.

Turning to this clone: Antigen unknown.

Assay: immunoSEQ multiplex PCR; the TCRdb copy retains only in-frame clones and omits some. The sample consists of about 2.3 million clones, just over 90% of them appearing once. This receptor was identified in a man between 18 and 29 years old in good health. Some clones in this sample may be carry-over from other donors' samples. What was sequenced was naive CD4+ T cells from PBMCs. Subset specified: CD45RA+ positively selected.

The DNA of the CDR3 is TGTGCCAGCAGCTTAACAGGGGGGCCTCAAGAGACCCAGTACTTC. This gives the protein CASSLTGGPQETQYF. The V call is TRBV11-2, the J call TRBJ2-5; TRBD1 agrees at 8 bases. Germline-derived CDR1 and CDR2 are SGHAT and FQNNGV. V lost 2 bases, J lost 2 bases, and 4 bases stayed unmatched. This CDR3 region has 15 residues.